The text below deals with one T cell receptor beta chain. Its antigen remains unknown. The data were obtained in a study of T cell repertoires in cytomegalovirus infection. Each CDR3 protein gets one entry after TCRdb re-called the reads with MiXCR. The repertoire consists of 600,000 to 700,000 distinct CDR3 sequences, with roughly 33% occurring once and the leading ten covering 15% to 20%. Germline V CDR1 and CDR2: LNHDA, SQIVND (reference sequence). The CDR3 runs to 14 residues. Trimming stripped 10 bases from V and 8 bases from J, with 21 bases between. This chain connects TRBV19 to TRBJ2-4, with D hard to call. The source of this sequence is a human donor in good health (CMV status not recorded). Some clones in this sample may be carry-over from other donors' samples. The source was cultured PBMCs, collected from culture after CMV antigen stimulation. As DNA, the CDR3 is TGTGCCACCACCGGAAGTCTCGACTCCTACATTCAGTACTTC. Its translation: CATTGSLDSYIQYF.